This T cell receptor beta chain appears in the sequencing data of a study of neurological immune-mediated disorders. Many counts were recorded for this clonotype. Its target is unknown. CDR1 is MGHDK, CDR2 SYGVNS, per germline. V lost 2 bases to trimming and J lost 5 bases, with 27 bases between them. This CDR3 is 19 amino acids long. Synthesis of cDNA used 5'RACE (with 10-nucleotide random UMIs). TCRdb re-called the 5' RACE reads with MiXCR, one entry per CDR3 protein. Of over 40,000 distinct CDR3 sequences in the sample, more than 5% were seen once. General observations from the study: Patients with HTLV-1-associated myelopathy had the highest level of TCR clonal expansion, whereas patients with multiple sclerosis had the lowest level, falling beneath the level found in healthy controls.

The group of healthy controls was made up of people who were blood bank volunteers in Maryland, USA. The gene calls are TRBV25-1 and TRBJ2-5, with D possibly being TRBD1 or TRBD2 (5 bases each). Input material: CD4+ T cells from blood. This TCR was sampled from a woman in her 40s in good health. The CDR3 region is CASSEGGGRGTSYGETQYF. Here the CDR3 DNA reads TGTGCCAGCAGTGAAGGTGGGGGTCGCGGTACCTCCTATGGGGAGACCCAGTACTTC.